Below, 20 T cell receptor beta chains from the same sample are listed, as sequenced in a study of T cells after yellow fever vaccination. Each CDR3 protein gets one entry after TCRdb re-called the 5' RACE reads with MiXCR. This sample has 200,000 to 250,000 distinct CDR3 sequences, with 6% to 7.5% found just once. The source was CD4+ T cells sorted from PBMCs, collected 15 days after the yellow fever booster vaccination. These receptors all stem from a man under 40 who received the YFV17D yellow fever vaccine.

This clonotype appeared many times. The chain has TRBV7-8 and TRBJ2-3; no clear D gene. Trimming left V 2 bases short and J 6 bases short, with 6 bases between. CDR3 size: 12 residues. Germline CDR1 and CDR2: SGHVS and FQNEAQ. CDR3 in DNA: TGTGCCAGCAGCTTAAGGTCGGATACGCAGTATTTT. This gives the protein CASSLRSDTQYF.

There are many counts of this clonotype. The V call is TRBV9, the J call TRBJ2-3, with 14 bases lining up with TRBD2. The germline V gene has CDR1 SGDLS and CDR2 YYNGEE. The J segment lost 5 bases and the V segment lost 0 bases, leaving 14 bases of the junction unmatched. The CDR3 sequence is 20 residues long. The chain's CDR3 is CASSVATRWGLAGEEDTQYF. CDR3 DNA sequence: TGTGCCAGCAGCGTAGCTACTAGATGGGGACTAGCGGGAGAAGAAGATACGCAGTATTTT.

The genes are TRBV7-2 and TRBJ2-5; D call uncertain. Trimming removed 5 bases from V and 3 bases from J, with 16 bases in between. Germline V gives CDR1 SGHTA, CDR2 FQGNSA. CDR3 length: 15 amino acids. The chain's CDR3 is CASSPRRGFEETQYF. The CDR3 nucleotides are TGTGCCAGCAGCCCCCGACGCGGATTCGAAGAGACCCAGTACTTC.

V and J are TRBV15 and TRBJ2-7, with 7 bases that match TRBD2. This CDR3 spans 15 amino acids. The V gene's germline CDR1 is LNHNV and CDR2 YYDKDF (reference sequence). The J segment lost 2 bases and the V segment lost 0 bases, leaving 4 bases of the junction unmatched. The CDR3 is CATSRDGRGPYEQYF. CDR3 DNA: TGTGCCACCAGCAGAGATGGGAGGGGTCCCTACGAGCAGTACTTC. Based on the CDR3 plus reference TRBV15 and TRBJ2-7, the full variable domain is DAMVIQNPRYQVTQFGKPVTLSCSQTLNHNVMYWYQQKSSQAPKLLFHYYDKDFNNEADTPDNFQSRRPNTSFCFLDIRSPGLGDTAMYLCATSRDGRGPYEQYFGPGTRLTVT.

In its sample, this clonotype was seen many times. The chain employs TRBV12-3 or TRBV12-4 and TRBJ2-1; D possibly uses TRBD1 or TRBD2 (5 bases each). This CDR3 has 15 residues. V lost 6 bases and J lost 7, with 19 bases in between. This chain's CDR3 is CASSVRDPTTNEQFF. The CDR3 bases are TGTGCCAGCAGCGTGAGGGACCCCACTACTAATGAGCAGTTCTTC.

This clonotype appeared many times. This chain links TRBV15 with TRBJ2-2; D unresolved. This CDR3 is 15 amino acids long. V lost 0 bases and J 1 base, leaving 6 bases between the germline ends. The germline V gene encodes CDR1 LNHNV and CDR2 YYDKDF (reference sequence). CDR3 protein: CATSRDPVNTGELFF. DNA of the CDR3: TGTGCCACCAGCAGAGATCCGGTGAACACCGGGGAGCTGTTTTTT.

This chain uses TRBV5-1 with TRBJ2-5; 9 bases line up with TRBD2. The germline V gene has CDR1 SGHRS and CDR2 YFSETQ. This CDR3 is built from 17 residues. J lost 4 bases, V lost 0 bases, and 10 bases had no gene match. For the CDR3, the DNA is TGCGCCAGCAGCTTGGGACTAGCGGCCCTACCCCTAGAGACCCAGTACTTC. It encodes CASSLGLAALPLETQYF.

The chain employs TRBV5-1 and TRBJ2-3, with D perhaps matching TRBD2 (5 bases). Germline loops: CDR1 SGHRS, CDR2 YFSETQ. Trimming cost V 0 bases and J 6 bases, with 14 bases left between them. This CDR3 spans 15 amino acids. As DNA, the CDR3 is TGCGCCAGCAGCTTGGTGTCTAGCAGGACGGATACGCAGTATTTT. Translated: CASSLVSSRTDTQYF.

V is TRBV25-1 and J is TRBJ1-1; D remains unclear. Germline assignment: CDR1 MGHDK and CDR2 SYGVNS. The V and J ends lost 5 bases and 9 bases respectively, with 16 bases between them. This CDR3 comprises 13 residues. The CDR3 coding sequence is TGTGCCAGCAGTCAACTTAAGGAACCCCAAGCTTTCTTT. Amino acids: CASSQLKEPQAFF.

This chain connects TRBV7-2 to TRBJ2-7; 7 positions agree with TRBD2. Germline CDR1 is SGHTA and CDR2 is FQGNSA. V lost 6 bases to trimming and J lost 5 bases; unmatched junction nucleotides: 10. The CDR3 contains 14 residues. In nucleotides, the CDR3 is TGTGCCAGCAGGGGGAGGGCACCCCCCGACGAGCAGTACTTC. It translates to CASRGRAPPDEQYF.

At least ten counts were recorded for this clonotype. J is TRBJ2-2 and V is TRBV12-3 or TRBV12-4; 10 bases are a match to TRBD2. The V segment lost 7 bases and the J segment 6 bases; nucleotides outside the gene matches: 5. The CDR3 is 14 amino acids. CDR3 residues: CASMSSGSAGELFF. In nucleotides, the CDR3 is TGTGCCAGCATGTCTAGCGGGAGTGCCGGGGAGCTGTTTTTT.

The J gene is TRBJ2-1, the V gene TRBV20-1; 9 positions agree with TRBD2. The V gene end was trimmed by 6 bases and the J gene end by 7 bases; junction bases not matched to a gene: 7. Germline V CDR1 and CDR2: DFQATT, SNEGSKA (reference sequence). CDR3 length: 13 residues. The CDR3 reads CSAYSGSRNEQFF. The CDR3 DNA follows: TGCAGTGCATATAGCGGGAGCAGGAATGAGCAGTTCTTC.

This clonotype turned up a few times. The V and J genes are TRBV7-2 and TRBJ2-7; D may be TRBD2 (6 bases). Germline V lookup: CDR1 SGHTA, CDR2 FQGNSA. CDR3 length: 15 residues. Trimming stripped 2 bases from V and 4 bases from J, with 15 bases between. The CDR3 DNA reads TGTGCCAGCAGCTTACTTGGGCGGGATGGGTACGAGCAGTACTTC. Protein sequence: CASSLLGRDGYEQYF.

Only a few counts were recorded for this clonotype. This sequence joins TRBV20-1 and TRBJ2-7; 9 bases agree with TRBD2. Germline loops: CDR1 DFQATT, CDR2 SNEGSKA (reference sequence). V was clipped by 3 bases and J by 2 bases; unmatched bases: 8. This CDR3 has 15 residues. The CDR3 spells CSARAPSGNAYEQYF. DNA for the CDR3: TGCAGTGCTAGGGCCCCTAGCGGGAACGCCTACGAGCAGTACTTC.

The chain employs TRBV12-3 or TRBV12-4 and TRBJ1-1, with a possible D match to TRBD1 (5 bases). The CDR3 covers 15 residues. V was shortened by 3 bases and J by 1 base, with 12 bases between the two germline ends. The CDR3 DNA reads TGTGCCAGCAGTTTGGGGGGAGGTGAGAACACTGAAGCTTTCTTT. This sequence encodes CASSLGGGENTEAFF.

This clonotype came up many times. The CDR3 loop is CASSSPPAGRSYNEQFF. The CDR3 DNA reads as TGTGCCAGCAGCTCTCCCCCCGCGGGCAGGTCCTACAATGAGCAGTTCTTC. The genes are TRBV7-9 and TRBJ2-1, with D possibly being TRBD2 (5 bases). The CDR3 is 17 residues long. The germline gives CDR1 SEHNR, CDR2 FQNEAQ (reference sequence). Deletions cut 4 bases from V and 1 base from J, with 17 bases between.

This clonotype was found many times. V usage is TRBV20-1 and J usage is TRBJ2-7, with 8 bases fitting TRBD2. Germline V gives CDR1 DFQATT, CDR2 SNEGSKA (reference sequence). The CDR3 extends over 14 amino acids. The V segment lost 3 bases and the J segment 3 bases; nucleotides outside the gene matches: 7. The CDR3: CSASPGTRSYEQYF. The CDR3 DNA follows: TGCAGTGCTAGTCCCGGGACTAGAAGCTACGAGCAGTACTTC.

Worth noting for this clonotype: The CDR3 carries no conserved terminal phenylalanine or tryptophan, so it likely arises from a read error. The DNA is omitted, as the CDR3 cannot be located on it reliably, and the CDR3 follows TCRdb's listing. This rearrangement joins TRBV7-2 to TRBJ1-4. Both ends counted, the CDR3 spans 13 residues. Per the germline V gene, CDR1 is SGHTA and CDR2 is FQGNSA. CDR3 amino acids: CASSLNPTTEVEV.

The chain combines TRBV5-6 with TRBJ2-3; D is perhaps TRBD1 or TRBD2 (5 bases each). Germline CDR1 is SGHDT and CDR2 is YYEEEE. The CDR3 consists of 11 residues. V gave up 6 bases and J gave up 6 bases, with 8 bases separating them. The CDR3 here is CASTWGDTQYF. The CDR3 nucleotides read TGTGCCAGCACTTGGGGGGATACGCAGTATTTT. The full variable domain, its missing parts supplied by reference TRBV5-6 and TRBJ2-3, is DAGVTQSPTHLIKTRGQQVTLRCSPKSGHDTVSWYQQALGQGPQFIFQYYEEEERQRGNFPDRFSGHQFPNYSSELNVNALLLGDSALYLCASTWGDTQYFGPGTRLTVL.

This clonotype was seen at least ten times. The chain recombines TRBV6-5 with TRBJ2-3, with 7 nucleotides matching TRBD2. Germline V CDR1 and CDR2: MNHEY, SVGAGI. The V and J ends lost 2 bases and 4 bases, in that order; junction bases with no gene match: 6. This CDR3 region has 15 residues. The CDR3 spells CASSYVGRPADTQYF. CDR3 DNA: TGTGCCAGCAGTTACGTCGGGAGGCCGGCAGATACGCAGTATTTT.